This T cell receptor beta chain was sequenced in a study of early T cells in non-severe SARS-CoV-2 infection. This clonotype was found a few times. TCRdb analysed the 5' RACE reads with MiXCR anew, one entry per CDR3 protein. This sample has some 64,000 distinct CDR3 sequences, with roughly 13% found just once. The sequence was collected from an adult who was a healthcare worker with PCR-confirmed SARS-CoV-2 infection or an uninfected control (not recorded which). Sequencing used whole blood.

The CDR3 here is CASSEASGNRNEQFF. In nucleotides, the CDR3 is TGTGCCAGCAGTGAAGCTAGCGGGAATCGCAATGAGCAGTTCTTC. The V and J genes are TRBV2 and TRBJ2-1; 8 bases fit TRBD2. The ends lost 0 bases at V and 6 bases at J; junction bases unmatched: 4. The CDR3 covers 15 residues. CDR1 is SNHLY, CDR2 FYNNEI, per germline.